A selection of T cell receptor beta chains follows, all from one sample in a study of T-cell memory formation after mild COVID-19. Each CDR3 protein gets one entry after TCRdb re-called the 5' RACE reads with MiXCR. This sample yields about 470,000 distinct CDR3 sequences, of which 18% are seen a single time; 9% to 15% belongs to the top ten. Sequencing was done on a sample of PBMCs or a T cell subset sorted from them (not recorded which). Receptors were obtained from an adult woman who had mild COVID-19 (a few samples of this study predate the infection). Cell type and time point are not known. Both conserved end residues are part of each CDR3. Fields, in order: clone size, CDR3 length, V gene, CDR3 protein. Only part of the rows carry a size: once, few, many, or a class if the clone is expanded.

.	15	TRBV2	CASSSQTSAYNEQFF
many	14	TRBV5-1	CASSQGTGPREQYF
.	20	TRBV4-3	CASSQDLARPGNNLLNEQFF
.	11	TRBV24-1	CATDWGAEQFF
.	14	TRBV24-1	CATSDLQGWTEAFF
.	15	TRBV7-9	CASSPKTGSNYGYTF
few	16	TRBV12-3/TRBV12-4	CASSLFGAGGPDEQFF
few	16	TRBV6-2/TRBV6-3	CASRLGNGRELGEQYF
.	14	TRBV15	CATSREGGPYEQYF
many	15	TRBV7-9	CASSTRDSAYNEQFF
few	17	TRBV7-9	CASSQGGQGTNTGELFF
few	16	TRBV20-1	CSASPLAGGPNTEAFF
.	14	TRBV3-1	CASSQGSSTDTQYF
.	14	TRBV19	CANTTGELNQPQHF
.	17	TRBV14	CASSQGTGGVVDYGYTF
few	14	TRBV7-3	CASSRTGVEDTQYF
few	14	TRBV20-1	CSAREGGRGNEQFF
many	14	TRBV5-1	CASSFGQGTDTQYF
few	14	TRBV20-1	CSARPRSSTDTQYF
few	15	TRBV21-1	CASSNGATSTDTQYF
few	14	TRBV27	CASSFSGYGDTQYF
.	15	TRBV29-1	CSARTGKTSTDTQYF
.	13	TRBV6-4	CASSVEAGVDAFF
few	16	TRBV24-1	CATSDLASMNTGELFF
.	12	TRBV11-2	CATEGGYNEQFF
few	17	TRBV4-2	CASSQEWASGLSYEQYF
few	14	TRBV29-1	CSVDRMGSGNTIYF
.	15	TRBV5-1	CASSPRDSTTGELFF
few	15	TRBV2	CASIPGTGGNTEAFF
few	15	TRBV7-9	CASSRPGQGGYGYTF
many	11	TRBV25-1	CASSFTNIQYF
.	16	TRBV6-5	CASSFTGTKILNEQFF
many	18	TRBV6-5	CASIQHYNLAGVYNEQFF
many	15	TRBV5-1	CASRSGLAAGNEQFF
few	14	TRBV15	CATSRGGGANVLTF
many	15	TRBV7-9	CASSSEGRTKETQYF
few	17	TRBV9	CASSVHRDRGLTGELFF
many	13	TRBV7-9	CANRGLLTGELFF
.	15	TRBV19	CASSEGDSSSYEQYF
few	18	TRBV20-1	CSARGHPTTPGANYGYTF
few	15	TRBV6-6	CASSMMGGSYNEQFF
few	15	TRBV27	CASSEIGITYNEQFF
.	18	TRBV6-2/TRBV6-3	CASSSPGPSGGVNDEQFF
many	13	TRBV6-5	CASSYDRGNEQFF
many	15	TRBV7-2	CASSLDAVTGGEQYF
few	15	TRBV5-1	CASSSGTLNPNEQFF
.	14	TRBV6-6	CASSDRGPNYGYTF
few	13	TRBV5-4	CASSLASIYEQYF
few	15	TRBV6-2/TRBV6-3	CASSYMRLAGSEQYF
few	12	TRBV7-2	CASSLEVGAPSF
few	11	TRBV20-1	CSASGRGEQYF
few	14	TRBV7-8	CASRHRGRVETQYF
many	16	TRBV4-1	CASSQDPSLRNQPQHF
.	16	TRBV27	CASSFRSTGLNYEQYF
.	15	TRBV18	CASSPPQGITDTQYF